This is a list of T cell receptor beta chains from one sample in a study of shared clonotypes between healthy human individuals. The repertoire was sequenced with immunoSEQ multiplex PCR; TCRdb's copy has only in-frame clones and lacks some. The sample yields 2.3 million or so clones, 80% to 95% seen once. What was sequenced was naive CD4+ T cells from PBMCs. The receptors come from a man younger than 30 in good health. Some clones in this sample may be carry-over from other donors' samples. Each CDR3 is given with its conserved first and last residue. D genes are given only for firm matches. Expanded clones are given a class, and other clones once, few, many or no size at all.

d_gene | abundance | j_gene | v_gene | CDR3aa | CDR3nt
- | - | TRBJ1-1 | TRBV5-1 | CASSMGKDLEAFF | TGCGCCAGCAGCATGGGAAAGGACCTTGAAGCTTTCTTT
- | - | TRBJ2-2 | TRBV11-2 | CASSPGRWRPSTGELFF | TGTGCCAGCAGCCCAGGCCGCTGGCGGCCCTCCACCGGGGAGCTGTTTTTT
- | - | TRBJ1-3 | TRBV27 | CASSLGQGIAGNTIYF | TGTGCCAGCAGTTTAGGCCAGGGGATAGCTGGAAACACCATATATTTT
- | - | TRBJ1-4 | TRBV7-8 | CASSLGQINEKLFF | TGTGCCAGCAGCTTAGGACAGATTAATGAAAAACTGTTTTTT
- | - | TRBJ1-1 | TRBV5-4 | CASSFGAIGSTEAFF | TGTGCCAGCAGCTTCGGGGCCATAGGCTCCACTGAAGCTTTCTTT
- | - | TRBJ2-3 | TRBV28 | CASSLYRSDTQYF | TGTGCCAGCAGTTTATATCGTTCGGATACGCAGTATTTT
- | - | TRBJ1-5 | TRBV19 | CASSIPGEWGSQHF | TGTGCCAGTAGTATCCCCGGGGAGTGGGGTTCCCAGCATTTT
TRBD2 | - | TRBJ2-7 | TRBV2 | CASSPGTSGIYEQYF | TGTGCCAGCAGTCCCGGGACTAGCGGCATCTACGAGCAGTACTTC
- | - | TRBJ1-2 | TRBV10-1 | CASPPDTQDGYTF | TGCGCCAGCCCCCCGGACACCCAGGATGGCTACACCTTC
- | - | TRBJ2-1 | TRBV20-1 | CSRGNEQFF | TGCAGTCGAGGTAATGAGCAGTTCTTC
TRBD2 | - | TRBJ2-1 | TRBV7-9 | CASSSRTSGSGEQFF | TGTGCCAGCAGCTCTCGGACTAGCGGGAGTGGGGAGCAGTTCTTC
- | - | TRBJ2-3 | TRBV18 | CASSPIFSTDTQYF | TGTGCCAGCTCACCAATTTTCAGCACAGATACGCAGTATTTT
- | - | TRBJ1-4 | TRBV10-3 | CAISESRRQGRATNEKLFF | TGTGCCATCAGTGAGTCGCGAAGGCAGGGACGAGCAACTAATGAAAAACTGTTTTTT
- | once | TRBJ1-3 | TRBV28 | CANIRGEIGNTIYF | TGTGCCAACATACGGGGCGAAATTGGAAACACCATATATTTT
TRBD1 | - | TRBJ2-2 | TRBV5-1 | CASSRTGGRSNTGELFF | TGCGCCAGCAGCAGGACAGGGGGTAGATCGAACACCGGGGAGCTGTTTTTT
TRBD1 | - | TRBJ2-7 | TRBV5-3 | CARSLSRGSGEQYF | TGTGCCAGAAGCTTAAGCAGGGGGTCGGGTGAGCAGTACTTC
- | once | TRBJ1-3 | TRBV28 | CASSSVGARGNTIYF | TGTGCCAGCAGTTCTGTGGGGGCGCGGGGAAACACCATATATTTT
- | - | TRBJ2-3 | TRBV9 | CASSVDYSTDTQYF | TGTGCCAGCAGCGTGGACTACAGCACAGATACGCAGTATTTT
TRBD1 | - | TRBJ1-4 | TRBV2 | CASQRVLWGQGGSEKLFF | TGTGCCAGTCAACGGGTATTATGGGGACAGGGAGGAAGTGAAAAACTGTTTTTT
- | - | TRBJ2-7 | TRBV28 | CASSLSGRAEQYF | TGTGCCAGCAGTTTATCGGGCAGGGCCGAGCAGTACTTC
- | - | TRBJ2-1 | TRBV9 | CASSILGGRQGVYNEQFF | TGTGCCAGCAGCATATTGGGAGGCAGACAGGGTGTGTACAATGAGCAGTTCTTC
- | - | TRBJ2-7 | TRBV7-3 | CASSFPGNSPTYEQYF | TGTGCCAGCAGCTTCCCAGGGAATTCGCCCACCTACGAGCAGTACTTC
- | once | TRBJ2-5 | TRBV7-9 | CASSLVVGEETQYF | TGTGCCAGCAGCTTAGTAGTAGGGGAGGAGACCCAGTACTTC
- | - | TRBJ2-3 | TRBV6-5 | CASTSRADTQYF | TGTGCCAGCACCAGCAGAGCAGATACGCAGTATTTT
TRBD2 | - | TRBJ2-1 | TRBV7-9 | CAGGLAGGGEQLF | TGTGCCGGCGGACTAGCGGGAGGGGGAGAGCAGCTCTTC
- | - | TRBJ1-3 | TRBV28 | CASSSPLGGNTIYF | TGTGCCAGCAGTTCCCCGTTGGGAGGAAACACCATATATTTT
TRBD2 | - | TRBJ2-1 | TRBV6-6 | CASSPPGLAVNNEQFF | TGTGCCAGCAGTCCCCCCGGGCTAGCGGTAAACAATGAGCAGTTCTTC
TRBD2 | - | TRBJ2-7 | TRBV28 | CASSLLAGARHEQYF | TGTGCCAGCAGTTTACTAGCGGGAGCCCGCCACGAGCAGTACTTC
- | - | TRBJ1-4 | TRBV25-1 | CASSDGGNRANEKLFF | TGTGCCAGCAGTGACGGGGGGAATCGAGCTAATGAAAAACTGTTTTTT
- | - | TRBJ2-7 | TRBV25-1 | CASSVSRKGAYEQYF | TGTGCCAGCAGTGTTTCTCGGAAGGGAGCCTACGAGCAGTACTTC
- | once | TRBJ1-1 | TRBV5-1 | CASSPVLPNTEAFF | TGCGCCAGCAGTCCAGTCCTACCTAACACTGAAGCTTTCTTT
- | few | TRBJ2-1 | TRBV28 | CASRFERIADNEQFF | TGTGCCAGCAGGTTCGAGAGAATTGCCGACAATGAGCAGTTCTTC
TRBD2 | - | TRBJ2-7 | TRBV28 | CASSTRTSAQYEQYF | TGTGCCAGCAGTACCAGGACTAGCGCGCAATACGAGCAGTACTTC
- | - | TRBJ2-7 | TRBV4-3 | CASSQVQGYEQYF | TGCGCCAGCAGCCAAGTACAGGGCTACGAGCAGTACTTC
TRBD1 | - | TRBJ2-5 | TRBV11-2 | CASSLDPGQEETQYF | TGTGCCAGCAGCTTAGACCCCGGACAGGAAGAGACCCAGTACTTC
- | once | TRBJ1-1 | TRBV6-4 | CASIEDKVNTEAFF | TGTGCCAGCATTGAAGATAAGGTGAACACTGAAGCTTTCTTT
- | once | TRBJ2-5 | TRBV11-3 | CASSFGGETQYF | TGTGCCAGCAGCTTCGGGGGAGAGACCCAGTACTTC
TRBD2 | - | TRBJ2-5 | TRBV2 | CASRGQAGAFQETQYF | TGTGCCAGCAGGGGGCAAGCGGGAGCCTTCCAAGAGACCCAGTACTTC
TRBD2 | - | TRBJ2-7 | TRBV7-9 | CASSLLAGGPSEQYF | TGTGCCAGCAGCTTATTGGCGGGAGGGCCCTCCGAGCAGTACTTC
- | few | TRBJ2-5 | TRBV7-9 | CASSPTQRWEETQYF | TGTGCCAGCAGCCCTACCCAGCGGTGGGAGGAGACCCAGTACTTC
- | - | TRBJ1-4 | TRBV28 | CASSLRGGTEKLFF | TGTGCCAGCAGTTTGAGGGGGGGAACTGAAAAACTGTTTTTT
- | - | TRBJ1-1 | TRBV7-9 | CASSTGPVPTEAFF | TGTGCCAGCAGCACCGGACCTGTCCCTACTGAAGCTTTCTTT
- | - | TRBJ2-1 | TRBV4-1 | CASSQVTALYNEQFF | TGCGCCAGCAGCCAAGTTACGGCTCTCTACAATGAGCAGTTCTTC
- | - | TRBJ2-1 | TRBV28 | CASSSPGTHVSYNEQFF | TGTGCCAGCAGTTCTCCCGGGACTCACGTTTCCTACAATGAGCAGTTCTTC
TRBD2 | - | TRBJ2-3 | TRBV5-1 | CASSLGGRGSDTQYF | TGCGCCAGCAGCTTAGGCGGGAGAGGATCAGATACGCAGTATTTT
- | - | TRBJ1-1 | TRBV5-1 | CASSSGSTEAFF | TGCGCCAGCAGCTCCGGGAGCACTGAAGCTTTCTTT
TRBD1 | - | TRBJ1-2 | TRBV2 | CARNSGTGGVGYGYTF | TGTGCCCGAAACTCCGGGACAGGGGGCGTCGGCTATGGCTACACCTTC
- | once | TRBJ1-4 | TRBV27 | CASSSYRATNEKLFF | TGTGCCAGCAGTTCGTACAGAGCAACTAATGAAAAACTGTTTTTT
TRBD2 | - | TRBJ2-2 | TRBV5-4 | CASTPGGTSGTAGELFF | TGTGCCTCTACCCCTGGTGGGACTAGCGGGACGGCCGGGGAGCTGTTTTTT
- | - | TRBJ1-1 | TRBV7-8 | CASSLLGRGTEAFF | TGTGCCAGCAGCTTACTCGGGAGGGGCACTGAAGCTTTCTTT
- | - | TRBJ2-5 | TRBV7-8 | CASSLDVFLETQYF | TGTGCCAGCAGCTTAGACGTGTTTTTGGAGACCCAGTACTTC
- | - | TRBJ1-2 | TRBV11-1 | CASSSTGVLYGYTF | TGTGCCAGCAGCTCGACAGGAGTCCTCTATGGCTACACCTTC
- | - | TRBJ1-5 | TRBV6-6 | CASSPSAMGQPQHF | TGTGCCAGCAGCCCATCCGCTATGGGGCAGCCCCAGCATTTT
- | - | TRBJ1-5 | TRBV6-5 | CASSYAAAQPQHF | TGTGCCAGCAGTTACGCCGCAGCCCAGCCCCAGCATTTT
- | - | TRBJ2-7 | TRBV15 | CATSRARGYEQYF | TGTGCCACCAGCAGAGCCAGGGGCTACGAGCAGTACTTC
TRBD1 | - | TRBJ2-7 | TRBV7-2 | CASREQGGSYEQYF | TGTGCCAGCAGGGAACAGGGGGGCTCCTACGAGCAGTACTTC
TRBD2 | - | TRBJ2-2 | TRBV28 | CASSGTSRAGELFF | TGTGCCAGCTCCGGGACTAGTCGGGCCGGGGAGCTGTTTTTT
- | - | TRBJ1-1 | TRBV5-4 | CASSLSKQGGTEAFF | TGTGCCAGCAGCTTGTCAAAACAAGGCGGCACTGAAGCTTTCTTT
TRBD1 | - | TRBJ2-1 | TRBV5-1 | CASSPTPPGTGVYNEQFF | TGCGCCAGCAGCCCTACGCCTCCGGGGACAGGGGTATACAATGAGCAGTTCTTC
- | - | TRBJ1-2 | TRBV9 | CASSVARGNYGYTF | TGTGCCAGCAGCGTTGCCAGGGGTAACTATGGCTACACCTTC